This TCR beta chain was found in a study of T cell responses to AZD1222 COVID-19 vaccine. As concerns this clone: Its antigen is not identified.

Profiling relied on immunoSEQ multiplex PCR, and the TCRdb table lists in-frame clones only, not all of them. The sample holds about 160,000 clones; around 89% are singletons and the top ten take approximately 4.3%. Study-wide results and caveats: The span of vaccine-associated CD4 TCRs extended across spike, with dominance at 160-218 and 743-854. Reportedly, nearly half the spike-specific TCRs target unmutated variant regions. Females made up more of the donors, who were largely white British, and clonal diversity may have come out too low.

V lost 0 bases to trimming and J lost 7 bases, with 13 bases between them. Germline CDR1 reads LGHNA; CDR2 reads YSLEER. The CDR3 has 15 amino acids. This specimen consisted of peripheral blood, obtained 28 days after the second AZD1222 dose. This chain joins TRBV4-3 and TRBJ2-1; D gene uncertain. This receptor was obtained from an adult who received the AZD1222 COVID-19 vaccine. The CDR3 here is CASSQDHSKANEQFF. Written as DNA, the CDR3 is TGCGCCAGCAGCCAAGATCATTCTAAAGCGAATGAGCAGTTCTTC.